The next 21 T cell receptor beta chains were all read from a single sample in a study of graft-versus-host responses after intestinal transplantation. Which antigens these TCRs recognize remains unknown. Profiling relied on immunoSEQ multiplex PCR, and the TCRdb table lists in-frame clones only, not all of them. Of about 78,000 clones listed, 85% to 90% were seen once; the top ten hold less than 5%. The sample in question was unstimulated CD8+ T cells sorted from spleen or lymph node cells, obtained before transplant. These receptors were taken from a human donor who was the organ donor for an intestinal transplant.

This rearrangement joins TRBV7-3 to TRBJ1-2; 11 nucleotides align to TRBD1. The CDR3 contains 15 residues. Losses at the gene ends were 5 bases for V and 6 bases for J; bases not matched to a gene: 8. Germline V gene lookup returns CDR1 SGHTA and CDR2 FQGTGA. The CDR3 DNA is TGTGCCAGCAGCGCAGGACAGGGGGCTTACGATGGCTACACCTTC. Translating gives CASSAGQGAYDGYTF.

This chain links TRBV13 with TRBJ2-2, with 11 bases identical to TRBD2. With V trimmed by 5 bases and J by 3 bases, 14 bases remained unmatched. Germline loops: CDR1 PRHDT, CDR2 FYEKMQ (reference sequence). This CDR3 has 19 amino acids. The CDR3 spells CASSPNIATSGGDTGELFF. The CDR3 DNA reads as TGTGCCAGCAGCCCAAACATCGCCACTAGCGGGGGCGACACCGGGGAGCTGTTTTTT.

This clone was picked up a small number of times. The chain couples TRBV28 to TRBJ2-7; D gene unclear. V dropped 5 bases and J dropped 3 bases, with 14 bases sitting between them. From germline, CDR1 is MDHEN and CDR2 SYDVKM. The CDR3 totals 14 residues. In nucleotides, the CDR3 is TGTGCCAGCAGTCACCGACTTACGGTCTACGAGCAGTACGTC. Encoded protein: CASSHRLTVYEQYV.

CDR3 loop: CATSSGTSGPYEQYV. CDR3 in DNA: TGTGCCACCAGTTCCGGGACTAGCGGCCCCTACGAGCAGTACGTC. The chain combines TRBV15 with TRBJ2-7, with 11 bases fitting TRBD2. The junction had 6 bases not matched to a gene; V was cut back by 6 bases and J by 2 bases. The germline gives CDR1 LNHNV, CDR2 YYDKDF (reference sequence). The CDR3 runs to 15 residues.

The chain has TRBV15 and TRBJ1-4; D call uncertain. Deletions cut 4 bases from V and 0 bases from J, with 6 bases between. The CDR3 consists of 14 residues. The germline V gene encodes CDR1 LNHNV and CDR2 YYDKDF (reference sequence). The CDR3 sequence: CATSIGATNEKLFF. For the CDR3, the DNA is TGTGCCACCAGCATCGGGGCAACTAATGAAAAACTGTTTTTT.

The chain's CDR3 is CASSLDPSDNEQFF. The CDR3 DNA follows: TGTGCCAGCAGCCTAGATCCCAGCGACAATGAGCAGTTCTTC. The V and J genes are TRBV13 and TRBJ2-1; D uncertain. The V gene's germline CDR1 is PRHDT and CDR2 FYEKMQ (reference sequence). This CDR3 is built from 14 residues. Trimming pared 5 bases from V and 5 bases from J, leaving 13 bases between.

In this sample, this clone turned up a few times. The V call is TRBV19, the J call TRBJ1-1; no reliable D call. The CDR3 consists of 12 residues. Germline CDR1 is LNHDA and CDR2 is SQIVND (reference sequence). V was cut by 3 bases and J by 6 bases, with 8 bases left in between. Here the CDR3 reads CASSISVAEAFF. The CDR3 coding sequence is TGTGCCAGTAGTATTTCGGTAGCTGAAGCTTTCTTT. The full variable domain, with the rest looked up from reference TRBV19 and TRBJ1-1, is DGGITQSPKYLFRKEGQNVTLSCEQNLNHDAMYWYRQDPGQGLRLIYYSQIVNDFQKGDIAEGYSVSREKKESFPLTVTSAQKNPTAFYLCASSISVAEAFFGQGTRLTVV.

The chain combines TRBV6-5 with TRBJ2-3; 7 nucleotides align to TRBD1. CDR3 length: 13 residues. V dropped 6 bases and J dropped 6; count of bases not matched to a gene: 6. The germline gives CDR1 MNHEY, CDR2 SVGAGI. This CDR3 reads CASSSNRGDTQYF. In nucleotides, the CDR3 is TGTGCCAGCAGCTCAAACAGGGGTGATACGCAGTATTTT.

This CDR3 reads CASSLVGGAADTQYF. CDR3 nucleotide sequence: TGTGCCAGCAGCTTGGTAGGGGGGGCCGCAGATACGCAGTATTTT. V gene TRBV5-4 combines with J gene TRBJ2-3; tentative D call: TRBD2 (7 bases). Per germline, CDR1 SGHNT and CDR2 YYREEE (reference sequence). Trimming cost V 0 bases and J 4 bases, with 12 bases left between them. The CDR3 contains 15 residues.

The J gene is TRBJ1-2, the V gene TRBV5-1, with 7 bases fitting TRBD1. Germline V gene sequence: CDR1 SGHRS, CDR2 YFSETQ. The CDR3 has 17 residues. After removal of 1 base from V and 3 bases from J, the junction contained 12 bases not matched to a gene. The DNA for the CDR3 is TGCGCCAGCAGCTTGAACACTTGGGACAGTTACCACTATGGCTACACCTTC. Amino acids: CASSLNTWDSYHYGYTF.

This sequence joins TRBV4-3 and TRBJ1-5; D is possibly TRBD1 (6 bases). With 4 bases removed from V and 1 base from J, the gap between germline ends came to 14 bases. This CDR3 has 16 residues. Germline V CDR1 and CDR2: LGHNA, YSLEER. The CDR3 spells CASSPTAGGSNQPQHF. The CDR3 region has the DNA TGCGCCAGCAGCCCGACCGCTGGGGGCAGCAATCAGCCCCAGCATTTT.

The gene calls are TRBV2 and TRBJ2-7, with TRBD2 as a possible D gene (7 bases). This CDR3 contains 22 residues. Germline lookup yields CDR1 SNHLY and CDR2 FYNNEI. V lost 1 base, J lost 3 bases, and 34 bases lay in between. CDR3 protein: CASSEVGYRLARGASLGYEQYV. The CDR3 region has the DNA TGTGCCAGCAGTGAAGTGGGATACCGACTAGCCCGGGGGGCCAGTCTGGGCTACGAGCAGTACGTC.

In this sample, this clone turned up a few times. The chain employs TRBV6-4 and TRBJ1-1; D unresolved. The V gene's germline CDR1 is MRHNA and CDR2 SNTAGT. This CDR3 contains 15 residues. With 0 bases removed from V and 0 bases from J, the gap between germline ends came to 8 bases. CDR3 DNA: TGTGCCAGCAGTGACTCGTGGGAGATGAACACTGAAGCTTTCTTT. Protein: CASSDSWEMNTEAFF.

In its sample, this clone was seen a few times. V gene TRBV16 combines with J gene TRBJ1-2; 8 nucleotides agree with TRBD1. The germline V gene has CDR1 KGHSY and CDR2 FQNENV. This CDR3 has 15 amino acids. Unmatched junction bases numbered 3, after V lost 2 bases and J lost 1 base. CDR3 sequence: CASSQGTGLNYGYTF. For the CDR3, the DNA is TGTGCCAGCAGCCAAGGGACAGGCCTTAACTATGGCTACACCTTC.

The chain joins TRBV29-1 to TRBJ1-4; a possible D gene is TRBD1 (6 bases). The CDR3 consists of 15 residues. Trimming pared 0 bases from V and 6 bases from J, leaving 14 bases between. Germline values: CDR1 SQVTM, CDR2 ANQGSEA. The CDR3 spells CSVEEGTGRYEKLFF. Written as DNA, the CDR3 is TGCAGCGTTGAAGAAGGTACAGGGAGATATGAAAAACTGTTTTTT.

This clone was seen a handful of times. This chain connects TRBV4-3 to TRBJ1-5, with D possibly being TRBD1 (5 bases). Germline CDR1 reads LGHNA; CDR2 reads YSLEER. V lost 2 bases, J lost 2 bases, and 10 bases lay in between. The CDR3 contains 15 residues. The CDR3 loop reads CASSQSREGNQPQHF. The CDR3 region has the DNA TGCGCCAGCAGCCAAAGCAGGGAGGGCAATCAGCCCCAGCATTTT.

This rearrangement joins TRBV4-2 to TRBJ2-1; a possible D gene is TRBD2 (5 bases). The CDR3 has 17 residues. CDR1 and CDR2 from the germline V gene are LGHNA and YNFKEQ. V dropped 1 base and J dropped 0 bases, with 13 bases sitting between them. The CDR3 nucleotides read TGTGCCAGCAGCCAAGTAGACTACCCCAGCTCCTACAATGAGCAGTTCTTC. It specifies CASSQVDYPSSYNEQFF.

V gene TRBV9 combines with J gene TRBJ2-3; 10 bases map to TRBD1. The CDR3 has 16 amino acids. Germline loops: CDR1 SGDLS, CDR2 YYNGEE. The trim removed 4 bases at V and 4 bases at J, leaving 9 bases unmatched. The CDR3 coding sequence is TGTGCCAGCAGCCCCGGGACAGGGGTTCCCCCAGATACGCAGTATTTT. Translated, it gives CASSPGTGVPPDTQYF.

The V call is TRBV28, the J call TRBJ1-1; 7 nucleotides line up with TRBD1. This CDR3 is built from 14 residues. J lost 1 base, V lost 2 bases, and 1 base had no gene match. CDR1 MDHEN and CDR2 SYDVKM come from the germline V gene. The CDR3 here is CASSLQGENTEAFF. As DNA, the CDR3 is TGTGCCAGCAGTTTACAGGGGGAGAACACTGAAGCTTTCTTT.

The rearrangement joins TRBV27 to TRBJ2-4; 12 bases are shared with TRBD2. With 8 bases clipped from V and 8 bases from J, the junction kept 13 bases outside the gene matches. Germline-derived CDR1 and CDR2 are MNHEY and SMNVEV (reference sequence). CDR3 length: 16 amino acids. The CDR3 DNA reads as TGTGCCAGCTGCTCTAGCGGGGGGGCAGGGAGATACATTCAGTACTTC. Translation: CASCSSGGAGRYIQYF.

V usage is TRBV5-1 and J usage is TRBJ2-5; TRBD2 matches at 15 bases. The CDR3 totals 15 residues. V was clipped by 3 bases and J by 5 bases; unmatched bases: 2. Germline CDR1 and CDR2: SGHRS and YFSETQ. The DNA for the CDR3 is TGCGCCAGCAGCTGGACTAGCGGGGGGGCGGAGACCCAGTACTTC. This sequence encodes CASSWTSGGAETQYF.